Sequencing of this T cell receptor beta chain was carried out in a study of regulatory T cells in long-lasting Graves disease. As for time point: newly diagnosed GD, antithyroid drugs for less than 3 months. PBMCs provided the RNA from which the TCR library was made. A roughly 8.3-milliliter sample of peripheral blood was drawn into EDTA tubes. Investigators prepared the TCR beta libraries by applying iRepertoire HTBI primers and Arm-PCR of CDR3 regions. TCRdb called the multiplex PCR reads again in MiXCR, with one record for every CDR3 protein. The repertoire consists of 400,000 to 450,000 distinct CDR3 sequences, with under 15% occurring once and the leading ten covering 16%. Points on this clonotype: Its antigen is unknown.

Germline assignment: CDR1 SNHLY and CDR2 FYNNEI. The CDR3 covers 17 residues. The trim removed 6 bases at V and 0 bases at J, leaving 13 bases unmatched. Overall study results and limits: New patients shared fewer public clonotypes (about 1,000) than persistent patients did (roughly 2,500).

Separately, the same data were catalogued under a study of T cells in Graves' hyperthyroidism and ophthalmopathy. That publication notes: In the first-round RT-PCR of the TCR CDR3, the HTBI primer set was used. The model forecast ophthalmopathy, anticipating it by a median roughly 6 months before onset.

The clonotype comes from a woman younger than 45 with Graves disease. This chain joins TRBV2 and TRBJ2-5; 7 nucleotides match TRBD2. Material: peripheral blood mononuclear cells (PBMCs), obtained at new diagnosis, from a patient treated with antithyroid drugs. CDR3: CASSAPFAGVYQETQYF. CDR3 in DNA: TGTGCCAGCAGCGCCCCTTTTGCGGGAGTGTACCAAGAGACCCAGTACTTC.